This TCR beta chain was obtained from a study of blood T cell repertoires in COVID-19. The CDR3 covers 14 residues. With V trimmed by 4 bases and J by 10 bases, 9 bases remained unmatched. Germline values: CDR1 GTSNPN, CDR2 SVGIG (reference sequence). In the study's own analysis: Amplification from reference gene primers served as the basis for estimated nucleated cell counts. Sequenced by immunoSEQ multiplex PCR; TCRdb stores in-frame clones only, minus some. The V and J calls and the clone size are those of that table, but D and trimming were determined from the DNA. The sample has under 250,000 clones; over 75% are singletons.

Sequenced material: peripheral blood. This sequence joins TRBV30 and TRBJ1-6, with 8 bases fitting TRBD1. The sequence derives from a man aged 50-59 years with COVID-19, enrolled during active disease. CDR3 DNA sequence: TGTGCCTGGACCCCCGGACAGGGACGGTCACCCCTCCACTTT. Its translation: CAWTPGQGRSPLHF.